This TCR beta chain came from a study of OX40 agonist ivuxolimab in advanced cancers. Study outcomes and limitations: Among expanded peripheral T cells, antigen specificity went undetermined. By week 6 at 0.1 to 3.0 mg/kg, blood CD4+ and CD8+ T cells had expanded clonally.

In regard to this clone: No antigen is known for it.

Measured with immunoSEQ multiplex PCR; TCRdb has only the in-frame clones, and not every one. Of about 22,000 clones in the sample, approximately 86% were seen once. Sample: CD4+ or CD8+ T cells sorted from blood, taken in a trial of the OX40 agonist ivuxolimab. The sequence came from an adult with an advanced solid tumor such as melanoma, head and neck, liver or kidney cancer.

CDR3 protein: CASSYGTSLDNEQFF. In nucleotides, the CDR3 is TGTGCCAGCAGTTACGGGACTAGTCTTGACAATGAGCAGTTCTTC. This chain uses TRBV13 with TRBJ2-1; TRBD2 aligns across 8 bases. This CDR3 spans 15 amino acids. With V trimmed by 6 bases and J by 5 bases, 9 bases remained unmatched. Germline loops: CDR1 PRHDT, CDR2 FYEKMQ (reference sequence).